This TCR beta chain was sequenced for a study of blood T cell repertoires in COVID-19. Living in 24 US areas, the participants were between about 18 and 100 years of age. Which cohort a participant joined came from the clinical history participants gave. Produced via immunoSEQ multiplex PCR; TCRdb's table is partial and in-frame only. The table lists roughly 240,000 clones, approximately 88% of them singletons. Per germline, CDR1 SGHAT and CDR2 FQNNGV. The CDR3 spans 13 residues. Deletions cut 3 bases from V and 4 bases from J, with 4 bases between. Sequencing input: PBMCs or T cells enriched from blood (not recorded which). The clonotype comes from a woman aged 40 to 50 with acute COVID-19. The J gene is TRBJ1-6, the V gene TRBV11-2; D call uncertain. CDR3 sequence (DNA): TGTGCCAGCAGCTTCCAGTATAATTCACCCCTCCACTTT. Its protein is CASSFQYNSPLHF.